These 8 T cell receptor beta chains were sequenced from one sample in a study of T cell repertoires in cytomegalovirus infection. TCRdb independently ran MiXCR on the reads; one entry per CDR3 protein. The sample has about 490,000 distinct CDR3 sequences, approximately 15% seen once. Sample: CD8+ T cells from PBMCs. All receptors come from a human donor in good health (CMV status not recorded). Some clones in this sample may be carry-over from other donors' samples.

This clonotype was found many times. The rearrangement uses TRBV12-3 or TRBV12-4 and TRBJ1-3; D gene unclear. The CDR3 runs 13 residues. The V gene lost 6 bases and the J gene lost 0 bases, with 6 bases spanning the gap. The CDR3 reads CASSPYSGNTIYF. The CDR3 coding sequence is TGTGCCAGCAGCCCTTACTCTGGAAACACCATATATTTT.

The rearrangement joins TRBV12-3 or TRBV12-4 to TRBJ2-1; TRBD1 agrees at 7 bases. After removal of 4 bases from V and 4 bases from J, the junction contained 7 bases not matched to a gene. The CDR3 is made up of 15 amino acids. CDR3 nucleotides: TGTGCCAGCAGTTCCCCGGGACAGTCGTACAATGAGCAGTTCTTC. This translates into CASSSPGQSYNEQFF.

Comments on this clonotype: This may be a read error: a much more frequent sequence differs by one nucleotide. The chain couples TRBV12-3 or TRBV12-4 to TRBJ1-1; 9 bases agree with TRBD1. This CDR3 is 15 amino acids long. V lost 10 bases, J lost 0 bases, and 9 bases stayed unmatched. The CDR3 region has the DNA TGTGCCAACCAGTACAGGGGGCCCGTGAACACTGAAGCTTTCTTT. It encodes CANQYRGPVNTEAFF.

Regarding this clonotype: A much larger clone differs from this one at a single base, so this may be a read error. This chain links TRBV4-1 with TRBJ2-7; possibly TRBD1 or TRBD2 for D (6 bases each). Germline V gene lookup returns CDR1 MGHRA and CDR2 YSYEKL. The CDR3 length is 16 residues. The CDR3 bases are TGCGCCAGCAGCCAGGGGGGCGGGGACCGAGCCTACGTGCAGTACTTC. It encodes CASSQGGGDRAYVQYF.

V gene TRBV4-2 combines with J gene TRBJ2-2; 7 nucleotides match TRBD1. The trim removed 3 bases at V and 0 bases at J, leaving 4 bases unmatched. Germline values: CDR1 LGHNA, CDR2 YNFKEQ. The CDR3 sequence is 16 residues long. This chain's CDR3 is CASSHDRASNTGELFF. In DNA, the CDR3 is TGTGCCAGCAGCCACGACAGGGCTTCGAACACCGGGGAGCTGTTTTTT.

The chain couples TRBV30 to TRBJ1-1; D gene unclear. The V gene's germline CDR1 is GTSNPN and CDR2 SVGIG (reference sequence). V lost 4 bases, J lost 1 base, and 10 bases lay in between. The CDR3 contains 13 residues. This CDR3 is CAWKNWGNTEAFF. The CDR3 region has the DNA TGTGCCTGGAAAAATTGGGGGAACACTGAAGCTTTCTTT. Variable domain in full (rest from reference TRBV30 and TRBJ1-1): SQTIHQWPATLVQPVGSPLSLECTVEGTSNPNLYWYRQAAGRGLQLLFYSVGIGQISSEVPQNLSASRPQDRQFILSSKKLLLSDSGFYLCAWKNWGNTEAFFGQGTRLTVV.

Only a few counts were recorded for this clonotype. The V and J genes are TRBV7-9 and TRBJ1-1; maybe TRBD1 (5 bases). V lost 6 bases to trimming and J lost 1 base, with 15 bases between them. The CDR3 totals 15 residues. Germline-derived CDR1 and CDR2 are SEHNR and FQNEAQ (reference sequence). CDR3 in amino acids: CASRPPGTANTEAFF. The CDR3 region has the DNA TGTGCCAGCAGACCTCCCGGGACGGCGAACACTGAAGCTTTCTTT.

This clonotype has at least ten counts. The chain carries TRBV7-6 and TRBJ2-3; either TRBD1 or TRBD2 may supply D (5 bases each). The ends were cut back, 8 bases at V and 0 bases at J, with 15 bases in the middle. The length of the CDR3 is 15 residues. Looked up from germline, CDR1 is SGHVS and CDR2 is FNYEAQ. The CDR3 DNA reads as TGTGCCAGCCAACCGGGGACGTTAAGCACAGATACGCAGTATTTT. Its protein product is CASQPGTLSTDTQYF.